Presented here are 5 T cell receptor beta chains from one specimen sequenced in a study of identical twins. One entry per CDR3 protein, called by TCRdb with MiXCR from the 5' RACE reads. Of 1.5 million to 2 million distinct CDR3 sequences in the sample, less than 35% were seen once. The specimen sequenced was cord blood. Receptors originate from a newborn girl in good health.

The CDR3 region is CASSYSRGSSGRVTDTQYF. For the CDR3, the DNA is TGTGCCAGCAGTTACTCACGAGGCTCCAGCGGGAGGGTTACAGATACGCAGTATTTT. The V and J genes are TRBV6-5 and TRBJ2-3, with 10 bases fitting TRBD2. V lost 0 bases and J lost 3; bases outside the gene matches: 12. Germline V CDR1 and CDR2: MNHEY, SVGAGI. The CDR3 loop spans 19 amino acids.

As concerns this clonotype: This sequence may be a read error, since a much larger clone differs from it by one base. Here the CDR3 omits its conserved ending phenylalanine or tryptophan, so a read error is the likely source. The rearrangement joins TRBV27 to TRBJ1-2; D is unclear. Trimming stripped 5 bases from V and 6 bases from J, with 10 bases between. CDR1 is MNHEY, CDR2 SMNVEV, per germline (reference sequence). The CDR3 extends over 12 amino acids. The CDR3 nucleotides read TGTGCCAGCAGTCCTGACTCGCATGGCTACACCATC. Its protein product is CASSPDSHGYTI.

This clonotype has just a few counts. The chain is built from TRBV28 and TRBJ2-5; D perhaps matches TRBD1 (6 bases). Germline CDR1 MDHEN, CDR2 SYDVKM. The CDR3 is 13 residues long. Trimming removed 9 bases from V and 2 bases from J, with 13 bases in between. The CDR3 sequence is CARSTGPQETQYF. In nucleotides, the CDR3 is TGTGCCAGGTCGACAGGCCCTCAAGAGACCCAGTACTTC.

Regarding this clonotype: At one end the junction does not follow the germline gene, possibly because of a read error. J is TRBJ1-6 and V is TRBV27; 8 positions agree with TRBD1. This CDR3 has 14 amino acids. CDR1 is MNHEY, CDR2 SMNVEV, per germline (reference sequence). This CDR3 is CASRTGGFGSPPHF. CDR3 nucleotides: TGTGCCAGCAGAACAGGGGGTTTCGGTTCACCCCCCCACTTT.

This clonotype was seen a few times. The chain joins TRBV7-9 to TRBJ1-1; D unresolved. CDR3 length equals 15 residues. Germline-derived CDR1 and CDR2 are SEHNR and FQNEAQ (reference sequence). The V end was cut by 1 base, the J end by 0 bases, with 9 bases between. The CDR3 region has the DNA TGTGCCAGCAGCTTAGTACAGTTCATGAACACTGAAGCTTTCTTT. It codes for CASSLVQFMNTEAFF.